The 8 T cell receptor beta chains presented below share a single source sample, sequenced in a study of T cells in Graves' hyperthyroidism and ophthalmopathy. TCR beta CDR3 regions were amplified from RNA transcripts. With the HTBI primer set, the TCR CDR3 went through a first round of RT-PCR. TCRdb used MiXCR to reprocess the multiplex PCR reads, holding one entry per CDR3 protein. The sample includes about 250,000 distinct CDR3 sequences, 22% of them seen just once. Sequences were obtained from blood. These receptor sequences come from a man aged 25-45 years with Graves' ophthalmopathy.

This clonotype was counted between two and nine times. The chain combines TRBV6-1 with TRBJ2-7; possible D gene TRBD2, 6 bases. V was cut by 5 bases and J by 1 base, with 18 bases left in between. This CDR3 spans 16 amino acids. CDR1 and CDR2 (germline): MNHNS, SASEGT. Written as DNA, the CDR3 is TGTGCCAGCAGTCGACAGAGGACTAATGAGTCCTACGAGCAGTACTTC. The encoded protein is CASSRQRTNESYEQYF.

CDR3: CASSQRLGTASSGQPQHF. The CDR3 DNA is TGTGCCAGCAGCCAGCGGCTGGGGACAGCCTCCTCCGGGCAGCCCCAGCATTTT. V gene TRBV7-2 combines with J gene TRBJ1-5, with 7 bases that match TRBD1. Germline V gene data show CDR1 as SGHTA and CDR2 as FQGNSA. The CDR3 totals 18 residues. V was pared by 5 bases and J by 7 bases, with 20 bases of the junction left unmatched.

This clonotype was recorded many times. The chain joins TRBV12-3 or TRBV12-4 to TRBJ2-1; 7 nucleotides align to TRBD1. The junction had 7 bases not matched to a gene; V was cut back by 6 bases and J by 5 bases. This CDR3 has 14 residues. The CDR3 region is CASRLRDRNNEQFF. CDR3 sequence (DNA): TGTGCCAGCAGACTCCGGGACAGAAACAATGAGCAGTTCTTC.

This clonotype was seen a handful of times. The chain employs TRBV27 and TRBJ2-3; maybe TRBD2 (5 bases). The CDR3 extends over 14 amino acids. Trimming took 7 bases from V and 0 from J, leaving 11 bases between them. The germline V gene has CDR1 MNHEY and CDR2 SMNVEV (reference sequence). The CDR3 sequence: CASTKRHSTDTQYF. The CDR3 DNA follows: TGTGCCAGCACAAAGCGGCATAGCACAGATACGCAGTATTTT.

This clonotype was observed many times. The chain employs TRBV28 and TRBJ2-3, with a possible D match to TRBD2 (5 bases). Trimming took off 6 bases at V and 1 base at J, with 14 bases between the two ends. Per the germline V gene, CDR1 is MDHEN and CDR2 is SYDVKM. The CDR3 consists of 15 residues. CDR3 in amino acids: CASSRSGRGTDTQYF. In DNA form, the CDR3 reads TGTGCCAGCAGCCGCTCCGGGCGGGGCACAGATACGCAGTATTTT.

V gene TRBV2 combines with J gene TRBJ2-5, with 11 bases matching TRBD1. This CDR3 region has 18 residues. Germline loops: CDR1 SNHLY, CDR2 FYNNEI. With 7 bases clipped from V and 5 bases from J, the junction kept 18 bases outside the gene matches. The CDR3 DNA sequence: TGTGCCAGCAAAGTTCGGCTGGGACAGGGGGTCGCAAGCGAGACCCAGTACTTC. Translated: CASKVRLGQGVASETQYF.

The V gene is TRBV2, the J gene TRBJ1-5; D unclear. Trimming removed 4 bases from V and 4 bases from J, with 8 bases in between. The CDR3 runs to 13 residues. From germline, CDR1 is SNHLY and CDR2 FYNNEI. The CDR3 region is CASSGILNQPQHF. DNA of the CDR3: TGTGCCAGCAGTGGGATACTAAATCAGCCCCAGCATTTT. Looking up the rest from reference TRBV2 and TRBJ1-5 gives the full variable domain: EPEVTQTPSHQVTQMGQEVILRCVPISNHLYFYWYRQILGQKVEFLVSFYNNEISEKSEIFDDQFSVERPDGSNFTLKIRSTKLEDSAMYFCASSGILNQPQHFGDGTRLSIL.

The rearrangement joins TRBV3-1 to TRBJ2-5; weak D call: TRBD2 (6 bases). The CDR3 covers 14 residues. With 1 base removed from V and 5 bases from J, the gap between germline ends came to 11 bases. Germline V gene sequence: CDR1 LGHDT, CDR2 YNNKEL (reference sequence). The CDR3 sequence is CASSQGSGWETQYF. In DNA, the CDR3 is TGTGCCAGCAGCCAAGGTAGCGGTTGGGAGACCCAGTACTTC.